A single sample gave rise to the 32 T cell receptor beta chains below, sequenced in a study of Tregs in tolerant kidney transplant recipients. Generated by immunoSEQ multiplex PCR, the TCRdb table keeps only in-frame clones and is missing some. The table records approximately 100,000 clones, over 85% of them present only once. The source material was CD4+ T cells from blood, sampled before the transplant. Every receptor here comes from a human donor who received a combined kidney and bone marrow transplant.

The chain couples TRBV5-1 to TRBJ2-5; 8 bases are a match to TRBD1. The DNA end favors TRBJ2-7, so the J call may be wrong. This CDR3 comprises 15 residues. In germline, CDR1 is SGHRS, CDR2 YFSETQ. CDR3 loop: CASSPTGTGYYEQYF. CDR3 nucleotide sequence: TGCGCCAGCAGCCCTACCGGGACAGGATACTACGAGCAGTACTTC.

This CDR3 reads CASSARTGFQYNEQFF. CDR3 nucleotide sequence: TGTGCCAGCAGCGCCCGGACTGGGTTCCAATACAATGAGCAGTTCTTC. This chain uses TRBV7-8 with TRBJ2-1; weak D call: TRBD2 (5 bases). V was shortened by 5 bases and J by 4 bases, with 18 bases between the two germline ends. The length of the CDR3 is 16 residues. Germline values: CDR1 SGHVS, CDR2 FQNEAQ.

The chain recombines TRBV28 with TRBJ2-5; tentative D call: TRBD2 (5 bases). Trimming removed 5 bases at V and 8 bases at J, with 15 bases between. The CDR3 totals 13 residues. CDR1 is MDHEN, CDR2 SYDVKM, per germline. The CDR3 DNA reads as TGTGCCAGCAGTCCCCTAGCTCCGGGTACCCAGTACTTC. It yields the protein CASSPLAPGTQYF.

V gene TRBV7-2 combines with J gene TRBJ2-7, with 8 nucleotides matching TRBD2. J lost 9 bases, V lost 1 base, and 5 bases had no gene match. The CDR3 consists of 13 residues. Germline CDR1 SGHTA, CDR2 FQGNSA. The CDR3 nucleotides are TGTGCCAGCAGCTTAGAAAGCGGGGGCGGGCAGTACTTC. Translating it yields CASSLESGGGQYF.

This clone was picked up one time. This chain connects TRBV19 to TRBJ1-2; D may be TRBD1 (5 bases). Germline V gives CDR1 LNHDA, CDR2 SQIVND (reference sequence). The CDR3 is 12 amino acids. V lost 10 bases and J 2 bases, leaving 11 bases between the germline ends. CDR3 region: CAIAGLNYGYTF. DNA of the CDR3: TGTGCCATTGCGGGACTGAACTATGGCTACACCTTC.

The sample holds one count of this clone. The CDR3 loop reads CASSPPFLAGKTYEQYF. Here the CDR3 DNA reads TGTGCCAGCAGCCCACCTTTCCTAGCGGGGAAAACCTACGAGCAGTACTTC. The V gene is TRBV5-4, the J gene TRBJ2-7; TRBD2 aligns across 9 bases. Looked up from germline, CDR1 is SGHNT and CDR2 is YYREEE (reference sequence). The CDR3 totals 17 residues. With V trimmed by 4 bases and J by 2 bases, 13 bases remained unmatched.

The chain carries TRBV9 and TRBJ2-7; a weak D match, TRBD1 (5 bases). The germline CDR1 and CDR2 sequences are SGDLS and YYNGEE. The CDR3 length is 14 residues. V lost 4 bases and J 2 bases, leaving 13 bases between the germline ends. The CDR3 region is CASSFRAFAYEQYF. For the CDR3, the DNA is TGTGCCAGCAGCTTCAGGGCTTTCGCCTACGAGCAGTACTTC.

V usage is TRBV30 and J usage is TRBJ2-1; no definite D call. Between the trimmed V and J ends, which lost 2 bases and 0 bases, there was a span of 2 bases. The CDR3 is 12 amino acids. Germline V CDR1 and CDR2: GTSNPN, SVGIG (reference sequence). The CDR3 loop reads CAWSRSYNEQFF. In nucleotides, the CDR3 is TGTGCCTGGAGTCGCTCCTACAATGAGCAGTTCTTC.

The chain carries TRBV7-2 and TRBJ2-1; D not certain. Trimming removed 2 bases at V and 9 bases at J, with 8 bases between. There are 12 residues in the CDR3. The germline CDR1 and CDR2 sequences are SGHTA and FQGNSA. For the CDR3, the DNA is TGTGCCAGCAGCTTACTTCGCGGTGAGCAGTTCTTC. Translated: CASSLLRGEQFF.

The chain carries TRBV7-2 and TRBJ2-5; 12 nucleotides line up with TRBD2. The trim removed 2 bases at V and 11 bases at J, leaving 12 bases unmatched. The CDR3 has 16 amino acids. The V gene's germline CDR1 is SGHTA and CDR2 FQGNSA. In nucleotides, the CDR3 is TGTGCCAGCAGCTTACGGACTAGCGGGGATATATACGGGCAGTACTTC. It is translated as CASSLRTSGDIYGQYF.

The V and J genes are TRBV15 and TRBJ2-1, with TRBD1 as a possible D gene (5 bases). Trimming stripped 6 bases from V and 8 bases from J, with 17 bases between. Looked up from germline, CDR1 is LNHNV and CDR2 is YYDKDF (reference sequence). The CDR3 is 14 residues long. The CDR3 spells CATRSQGIVDEQFF. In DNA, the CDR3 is TGTGCCACCAGAAGTCAGGGTATCGTCGATGAGCAGTTCTTC. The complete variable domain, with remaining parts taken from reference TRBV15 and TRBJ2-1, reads DAMVIQNPRYQVTQFGKPVTLSCSQTLNHNVMYWYQQKSSQAPKLLFHYYDKDFNNEADTPDNFQSRRPNTSFCFLDIRSPGLGDTAMYLCATRSQGIVDEQFFGPGTRLTVL.

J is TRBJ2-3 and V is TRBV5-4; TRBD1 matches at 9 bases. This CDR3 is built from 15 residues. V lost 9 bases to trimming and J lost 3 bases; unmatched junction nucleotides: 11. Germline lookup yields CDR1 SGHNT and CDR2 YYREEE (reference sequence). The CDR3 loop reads CATQTGGLSTDTQYF. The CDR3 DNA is TGTGCCACCCAGACAGGGGGATTGTCGACAGATACGCAGTATTTT.

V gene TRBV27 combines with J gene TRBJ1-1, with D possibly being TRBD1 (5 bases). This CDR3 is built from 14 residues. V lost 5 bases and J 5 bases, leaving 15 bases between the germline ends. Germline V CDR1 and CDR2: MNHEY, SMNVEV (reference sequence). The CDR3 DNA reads TGTGCCAGCAGTCCCCTGGAGGGGTATACTGAAGCTTTCTTT. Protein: CASSPLEGYTEAFF.

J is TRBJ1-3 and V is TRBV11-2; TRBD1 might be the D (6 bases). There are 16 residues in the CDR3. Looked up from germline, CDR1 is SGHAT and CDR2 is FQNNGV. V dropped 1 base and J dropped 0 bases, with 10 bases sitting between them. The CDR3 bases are TGTGCCAGCAGCTTAGGGGGGCCTTACTCTGGAAACACCATATATTTT. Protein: CASSLGGPYSGNTIYF. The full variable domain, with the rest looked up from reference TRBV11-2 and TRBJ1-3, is EAGVAQSPRYKIIEKRQSVAFWCNPISGHATLYWYQQILGQGPKLLIQFQNNGVVDDSQLPKDRFSAERLKGVDSTLKIQPAKLEDSAVYLCASSLGGPYSGNTIYFGEGSWLTVV.

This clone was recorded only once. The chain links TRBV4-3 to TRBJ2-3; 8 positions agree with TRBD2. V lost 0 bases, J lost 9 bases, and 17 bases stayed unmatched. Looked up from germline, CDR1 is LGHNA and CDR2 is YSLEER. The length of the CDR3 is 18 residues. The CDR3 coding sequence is TGCGCCAGCAGCCAAGAGGGGGTGAGCGGGAGTCGTGGCCGGACGCAGTATTTT. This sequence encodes CASSQEGVSGSRGRTQYF.

The CDR3 loop reads CASSPTSGGPVGEQFF. The CDR3 coding sequence is TGTGCCAGCAGCCCGACTAGCGGGGGCCCGGTAGGGGAGCAGTTCTTC. The chain employs TRBV7-9 and TRBJ2-1; 12 positions agree with TRBD2. The length of the CDR3 is 16 residues. Germline V gene lookup returns CDR1 SEHNR and CDR2 FQNEAQ (reference sequence). V shed 5 bases and J 10 bases; nucleotides not matched to a gene: 12.

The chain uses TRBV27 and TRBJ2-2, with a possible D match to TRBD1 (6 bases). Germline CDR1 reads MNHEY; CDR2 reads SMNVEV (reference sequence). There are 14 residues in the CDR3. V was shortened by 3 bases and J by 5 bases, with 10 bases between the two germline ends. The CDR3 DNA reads TGTGCCAGCAGTTTGGCACAGGGTACCGGGGAGCTGTTTTTT. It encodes CASSLAQGTGELFF.

CDR3 amino acids: CASSFQTFYEQYF. The CDR3 DNA is TGCGCCAGCAGCTTCCAAACATTCTACGAGCAGTACTTC. This rearrangement joins TRBV5-1 to TRBJ2-7; D remains ambiguous. The CDR3 is made up of 13 amino acids. Germline CDR1 is SGHRS and CDR2 is YFSETQ. V lost 2 bases, J lost 3 bases, and 9 bases lay in between.

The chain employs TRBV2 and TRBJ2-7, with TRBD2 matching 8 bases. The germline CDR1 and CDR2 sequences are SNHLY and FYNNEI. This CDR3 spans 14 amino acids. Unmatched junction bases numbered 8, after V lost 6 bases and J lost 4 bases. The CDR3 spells CASRAREGGYEQYF. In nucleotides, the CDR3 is TGTGCCAGCAGGGCTCGGGAGGGCGGGTACGAGCAGTACTTC. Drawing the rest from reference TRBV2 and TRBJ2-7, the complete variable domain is EPEVTQTPSHQVTQMGQEVILRCVPISNHLYFYWYRQILGQKVEFLVSFYNNEISEKSEIFDDQFSVERPDGSNFTLKIRSTKLEDSAMYFCASRAREGGYEQYFGPGTRLTVT.

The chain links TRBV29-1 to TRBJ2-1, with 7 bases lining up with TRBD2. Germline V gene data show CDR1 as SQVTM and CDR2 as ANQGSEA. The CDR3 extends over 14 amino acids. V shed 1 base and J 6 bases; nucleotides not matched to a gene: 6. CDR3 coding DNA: TGCAGCGTTGAAGGTGGCGGGAGAGCCAATGAGCAGTTCTTC. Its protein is CSVEGGGRANEQFF.

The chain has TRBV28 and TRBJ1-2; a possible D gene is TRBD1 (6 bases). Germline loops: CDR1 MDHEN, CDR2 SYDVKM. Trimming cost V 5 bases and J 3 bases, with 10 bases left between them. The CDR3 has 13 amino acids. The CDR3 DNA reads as TGTGCCAGCAGTACAGGGCAGCACTATGGCTACACCTTC. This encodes CASSTGQHYGYTF.

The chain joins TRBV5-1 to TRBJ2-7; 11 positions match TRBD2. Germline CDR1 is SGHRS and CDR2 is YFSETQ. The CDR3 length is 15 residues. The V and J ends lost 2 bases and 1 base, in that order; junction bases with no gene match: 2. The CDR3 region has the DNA TGCGCCAGCAGCTTAGGGACTAGCGGTTCCTACGAGCAGTACTTC. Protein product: CASSLGTSGSYEQYF.

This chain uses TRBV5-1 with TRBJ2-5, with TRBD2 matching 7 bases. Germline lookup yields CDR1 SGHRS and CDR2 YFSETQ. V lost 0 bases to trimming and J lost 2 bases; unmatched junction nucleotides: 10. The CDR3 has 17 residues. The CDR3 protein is CASSLVAGVGSQETQYF. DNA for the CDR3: TGCGCCAGCAGCTTGGTCGCGGGGGTAGGGTCTCAAGAGACCCAGTACTTC.

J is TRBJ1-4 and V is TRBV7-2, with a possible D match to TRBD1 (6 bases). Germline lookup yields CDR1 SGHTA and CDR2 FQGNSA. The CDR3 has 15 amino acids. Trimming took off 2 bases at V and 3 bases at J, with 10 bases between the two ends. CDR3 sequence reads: CASSLNGQSNEKLFF. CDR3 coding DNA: TGTGCCAGCAGCTTAAACGGACAGTCTAATGAAAAACTGTTTTTT.

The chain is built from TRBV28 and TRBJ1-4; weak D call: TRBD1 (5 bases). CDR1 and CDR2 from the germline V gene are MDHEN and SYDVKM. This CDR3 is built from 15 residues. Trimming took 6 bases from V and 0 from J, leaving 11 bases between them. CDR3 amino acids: CASRRGPATNEKLFF. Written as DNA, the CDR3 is TGTGCCAGCAGGCGGGGCCCTGCAACTAATGAAAAACTGTTTTTT.

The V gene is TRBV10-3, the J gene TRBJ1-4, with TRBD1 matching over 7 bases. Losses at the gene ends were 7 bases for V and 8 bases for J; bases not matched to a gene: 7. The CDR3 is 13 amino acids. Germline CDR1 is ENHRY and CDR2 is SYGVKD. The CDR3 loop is CAIKGAGGEKLFF. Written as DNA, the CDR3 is TGTGCCATCAAAGGGGCAGGGGGGGAAAAACTGTTTTTT.

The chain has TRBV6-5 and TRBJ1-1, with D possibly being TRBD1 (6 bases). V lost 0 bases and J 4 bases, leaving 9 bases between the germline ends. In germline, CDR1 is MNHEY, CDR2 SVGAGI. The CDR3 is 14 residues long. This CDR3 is CASSYSKGGTEAFF. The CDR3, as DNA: TGTGCCAGCAGTTACTCGAAAGGGGGCACTGAAGCTTTCTTT.

The CDR3 DNA is TGTGCCAGCAGTTCGACAGGGGGAGCCAAAAACATTCAGTACTTC. This sequence encodes CASSSTGGAKNIQYF. The chain joins TRBV11-2 to TRBJ2-4; 9 bases align to TRBD1. The length of the CDR3 is 15 residues. Trimming at V came to 6 bases and at J to 0 bases, leaving 3 bases not matched to a gene. CDR1 is SGHAT, CDR2 FQNNGV, per germline.

CDR3: CASSQGPRDSPLHF. The CDR3, as DNA: TGTGCCAGCAGCCAAGGTCCCCGTGATTCACCCCTCCACTTT. The V gene is TRBV4-2, the J gene TRBJ1-6; the D is unclear. The CDR3 runs 14 residues. The ends were cut back, 1 base at V and 8 bases at J, with 9 bases in the middle. Germline V gene sequence: CDR1 LGHNA, CDR2 YNFKEQ.

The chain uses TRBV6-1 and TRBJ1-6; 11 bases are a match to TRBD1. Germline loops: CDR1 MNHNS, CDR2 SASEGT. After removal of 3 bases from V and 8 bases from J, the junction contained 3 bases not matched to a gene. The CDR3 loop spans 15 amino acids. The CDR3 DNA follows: TGTGCCAGCAGTGATGGACAGGGGGCTGATTCACCCCTCCACTTT. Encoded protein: CASSDGQGADSPLHF.

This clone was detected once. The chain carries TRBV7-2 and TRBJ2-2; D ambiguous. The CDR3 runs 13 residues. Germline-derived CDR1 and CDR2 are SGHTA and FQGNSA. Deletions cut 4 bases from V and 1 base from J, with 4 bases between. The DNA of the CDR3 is TGTGCCAGCAGCTCAGTGAACACCGGGGAGCTGTTTTTT. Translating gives CASSSVNTGELFF. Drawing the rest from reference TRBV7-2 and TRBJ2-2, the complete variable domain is GAGVSQSPSNKVTEKGKDVELRCDPISGHTALYWYRQSLGQGLEFLIYFQGNSAPDKSGLPSDRFSAERTGGSVSTLTIQRTQQEDSAVYLCASSSVNTGELFFGEGSRLTVL.

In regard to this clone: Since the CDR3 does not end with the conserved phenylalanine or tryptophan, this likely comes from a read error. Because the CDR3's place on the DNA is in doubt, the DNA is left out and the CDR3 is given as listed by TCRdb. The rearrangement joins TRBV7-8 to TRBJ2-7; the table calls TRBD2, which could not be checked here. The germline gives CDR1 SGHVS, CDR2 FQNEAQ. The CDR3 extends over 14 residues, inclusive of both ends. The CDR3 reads CASSLARASYLVLY.